The 27 T cell receptor beta chains in this list originate from one sample, sequenced in a study of post-analysis software for immune sequencing data. These receptors lack a known antigen. Points from the study as a whole: A handful of TRBV segments, including TRBV5-6, TRBV5-1 and TRBV20-1, were more frequent in patients than controls.

The authors incorporated unique molecular identifiers into the TCR beta cDNA libraries. Via MiXCR, TCRdb re-called the PCR reads, giving one row per CDR3 protein. The table lists about 540,000 distinct CDR3 sequences, approximately 31% of them singletons, with less than 6% in the top ten. Sequenced: blood. The receptors originated from a girl aged 2-17 years with multiple sclerosis.

The chain joins TRBV7-2 to TRBJ2-1; D remains ambiguous. The CDR3 is 12 residues long. V was pared by 4 bases and J by 8 bases, with 9 bases between. Per germline, CDR1 SGHTA and CDR2 FQGNSA. Here the CDR3 reads CASSSLAYEQFF. CDR3 nucleotides: TGTGCCAGCAGCTCACTCGCTTATGAGCAGTTCTTC.

The genes are TRBV20-1 and TRBJ2-5; D may be TRBD1 (6 bases). The J call is uncertain, as TRBJ2-7 better fits the DNA end. The CDR3 consists of 14 residues. The V gene's germline CDR1 is DFQATT and CDR2 SNEGSKA (reference sequence). The CDR3 bases are TGCAGTGCTAGAGATCCGCTGGGGGCTCACGAGCAGTACTTC. Translation gives CSARDPLGAHEQYF.

The J gene is TRBJ2-3, the V gene TRBV6-5; TRBD1 matches at 8 bases. Germline-derived CDR1 and CDR2 are MNHEY and SVGAGI. V shed 5 bases, J shed 5 bases, and the junction held 9 bases outside the gene matches. This CDR3 has 15 residues. CDR3 sequence (DNA): TGTGCCAGCAGTGCCGACAGGGGTTTAATAGATACGCAGTATTTT. This sequence encodes CASSADRGLIDTQYF.

This clonotype was seen a handful of times. This CDR3 is CAIRRDSPLDTQYF. For the CDR3, the DNA is TGTGCCATCAGGCGGGACTCCCCCCTGGATACGCAGTATTTT. The chain carries TRBV10-3 and TRBJ2-3, with D perhaps TRBD2 (6 bases). Trimming stripped 6 bases from V and 6 bases from J, with 16 bases between. CDR1 ENHRY and CDR2 SYGVKD come from the germline V gene. The CDR3 loop spans 14 amino acids.

This clonotype was found a few times. The genes are TRBV7-9 and TRBJ1-6; the D gene is possibly TRBD1 (6 bases). Germline CDR1 and CDR2: SEHNR and FQNEAQ (reference sequence). This CDR3 spans 16 amino acids. With 4 bases removed from V and 6 bases from J, the gap between germline ends came to 16 bases. The CDR3 protein is CASSSKGGLSNSPLHF. Here the CDR3 DNA reads TGTGCCAGCAGCTCGAAGGGGGGATTAAGTAATTCACCCCTCCACTTT.

This clonotype was observed a handful of times. The J gene is TRBJ1-1, the V gene TRBV29-1; TRBD1 matches 8 bases. With 3 bases clipped from V and 4 bases from J, the junction kept 1 base outside the gene matches. The CDR3 is made up of 12 amino acids. Germline lookup yields CDR1 SQVTM and CDR2 ANQGSEA. CDR3 residues: CSVDRGPTEAFF. CDR3 coding DNA: TGCAGCGTTGACAGGGGGCCCACTGAAGCTTTCTTT.

The chain uses TRBV20-1 and TRBJ2-1, with D tentatively TRBD1 or TRBD2 (5 bases each). The CDR3 sequence is 16 residues long. The germline V and J ends were trimmed by 5 bases and 1 base, with 18 bases remaining between them. Germline values: CDR1 DFQATT, CDR2 SNEGSKA (reference sequence). The CDR3 here is CSALGRPGRSYNEQFF. Written as DNA, the CDR3 is TGCAGTGCTTTGGGACGGCCCGGACGGTCCTACAATGAGCAGTTCTTC.

This clonotype was found a few times. The chain joins TRBV20-1 to TRBJ2-5, with D unresolved. Trimming left V 4 bases short and J 4 bases short, with 4 bases between. Per the germline V gene, CDR1 is DFQATT and CDR2 is SNEGSKA (reference sequence). This CDR3 comprises 10 residues. This CDR3 reads CSATLETQYF. Here the CDR3 DNA reads TGCAGTGCTACCTTAGAGACCCAGTACTTC.

This chain links TRBV20-1 with TRBJ1-5; possibly TRBD1 for D (5 bases). Germline V gene lookup returns CDR1 DFQATT and CDR2 SNEGSKA (reference sequence). V lost 1 base to trimming and J lost 0 bases, with 13 bases between them. The CDR3 spans 16 residues. DNA of the CDR3: TGCAGTGCTAGAGTGGAAAGGAGGGGTAGCAATCAGCCCCAGCATTTT. Amino acids: CSARVERRGSNQPQHF.

This clonotype turned up a few times. The V gene is TRBV10-3, the J gene TRBJ2-1, with TRBD2 matching 10 bases. The CDR3 spans 16 residues. V lost 4 bases to trimming and J lost 0 bases; unmatched junction nucleotides: 3. Germline V CDR1 and CDR2: ENHRY, SYGVKD. CDR3 nucleotide sequence: TGTGCCATCAGTGCGACTAGCGGGCACTCCTACAATGAGCAGTTCTTC. This encodes CAISATSGHSYNEQFF.

This clonotype occurred once. This may come from a read error, since a much larger clone is one base off. V is TRBV6-5 and J is TRBJ2-5, with D perhaps matching TRBD1 or TRBD2 (5 bases each). Between the trimmed V and J ends, which lost 6 bases and 11 bases, there was a span of 22 bases. Germline CDR1 and CDR2: MNHEY and SVGAGI. The CDR3 length is 14 residues. CDR3 loop: CASSLRDGSYGQYF. The CDR3 DNA is TGTGCCAGCAGCCTCCGGGACGGCTCCTACGGGCAGTACTTC.

The genes are TRBV29-1 and TRBJ2-3; the D is unclear. Germline CDR1 reads SQVTM; CDR2 reads ANQGSEA. The CDR3 extends over 11 amino acids. V gave up 8 bases and J gave up 4 bases, with 10 bases separating them. CDR3 nucleotides: TGCAGCCTGCGGTGGTCAGATACGCAGTATTTT. This gives the protein CSLRWSDTQYF.

On this clonotype itself: The junction shows a germline mismatch at one end, possibly a read error. The rearrangement joins TRBV5-1 to TRBJ2-7; no reliable D call. This CDR3 is 15 amino acids long. Germline loops: CDR1 SGHRS, CDR2 YFSETQ. Here the CDR3 reads CTSSTDQASSYEQYF. Written as DNA, the CDR3 is TGCACCAGCAGCACGGACCAGGCGAGCTCCTACGAGCAGTACTTC. The whole variable domain, remainder taken from reference TRBV5-1 and TRBJ2-7, is KAGVTQTPRYLIKTRGQQVTLSCSPISGHRSVSWYQQTPGQGLQFLFEYFSETQRNKGNFPGRFSGRQFSNSRSEMNVSTLELGDSALYLCTSSTDQASSYEQYFGPGTRLTVT.

V usage is TRBV10-3 and J usage is TRBJ2-3; 8 bases map to TRBD2. With 6 bases clipped from V and 3 bases from J, the junction kept 5 bases outside the gene matches. The CDR3 runs 14 residues. Germline V gene lookup returns CDR1 ENHRY and CDR2 SYGVKD. CDR3 DNA sequence: TGTGCCATCAGACGGGAGGGTGGGACAGATACGCAGTATTTT. This codes for CAIRREGGTDTQYF.

The DNA of the CDR3 is TGTGCCAGCAGCCAAGATCCGACAGCTAACGGCAGAAACATTCAGTACTTC. As protein: CASSQDPTANGRNIQYF. J is TRBJ2-7 and V is TRBV3-1; weak D call: TRBD1 (5 bases). Judging by the DNA end, TRBJ2-4 fits better; the J call may be wrong. This CDR3 contains 17 residues. Germline CDR1 reads LGHDT; CDR2 reads YNNKEL (reference sequence).

This clonotype has just a few counts. The J gene is TRBJ2-7, the V gene TRBV3-1; TRBD1 matches at 8 bases. V was pared by 11 bases and J by 4 bases, with 7 bases of the junction left unmatched. Germline-derived CDR1 and CDR2 are LGHDT and YNNKEL (reference sequence). CDR3 length: 12 amino acids. Here the CDR3 reads CACAGGSYEQYF. CDR3 coding DNA: TGTGCCTGCGCAGGGGGCTCATACGAGCAGTACTTC.

V is TRBV28 and J is TRBJ1-2, with D uncertain. The V end lost 8 bases, the J end lost 8 bases, and 12 bases lay between the germline ends. The CDR3 runs to 11 residues. Per the germline V gene, CDR1 is MDHEN and CDR2 is SYDVKM. CDR3 bases: TGTGCCAGCGTTTTTTCGGGCGGCTACACCTTC. Translating gives CASVFSGGYTF.

In its sample, this clonotype was seen a few times. The chain couples TRBV6-5 to TRBJ2-3, with TRBD1 identical over 8 bases. V shed 6 bases and J 3 bases; nucleotides not matched to a gene: 8. Per germline, CDR1 MNHEY and CDR2 SVGAGI. The CDR3 covers 15 residues. In DNA, the CDR3 is TGTGCCAGCAGGAGGGGGACAGGAGGGACAGATACGCAGTATTTT. Amino acid sequence: CASRRGTGGTDTQYF.

Concerning this clonotype itself: This may be a read error, as it is one base from a much larger clone. The chain joins TRBV29-1 to TRBJ2-7; TRBD1 or TRBD2 may be the D gene (5 bases each). In germline, CDR1 is SQVTM, CDR2 ANQGSEA. The CDR3 totals 13 residues. V lost 7 bases to trimming and J lost 3 bases, with 16 bases between them. CDR3 nucleotides: TGCAGCGCAGAAGCAGGGAGCTTCTACGAGCAGTACTTC. As protein: CSAEAGSFYEQYF.

On this clonotype: A read error may account for a junction end that differs from germline. The chain couples TRBV6-5 to TRBJ1-2, with D possibly being TRBD1 (6 bases). The CDR3 length is 13 residues. Germline CDR1 MNHEY, CDR2 SVGAGI. In nucleotides, the CDR3 is TGTGCCAGCAGTCCACCGACAGGCGGCGGCTACATCTTC. Translated: CASSPPTGGGYIF.

This clonotype turned up a few times. The chain links TRBV14 to TRBJ2-5; D is unresolved. The CDR3 totals 16 residues. Trimming left V 2 bases short and J 5 bases short, with 18 bases between. The germline CDR1 and CDR2 sequences are SGHDN and FVKESK. CDR3 sequence reads: CASSQKELVSRETQYF. CDR3 DNA sequence: TGTGCCAGCAGCCAAAAAGAGCTGGTTTCGAGGGAGACCCAGTACTTC.

The sample holds a few counts of this clonotype. This chain connects TRBV5-6 to TRBJ1-2; D possibly corresponds to TRBD1 (6 bases). CDR3 length: 17 residues. Germline V gene sequence: CDR1 SGHDT, CDR2 YYEEEE. V was clipped by 3 bases and J by 4 bases, with 22 bases between them. DNA for the CDR3: TGTGCCAGCAGCTCACCAAGCACCACAGGGCTATTCTATGGCTACACCTTC. Translation gives CASSSPSTTGLFYGYTF.

This clonotype was counted between two and nine times. This chain uses TRBV4-1 with TRBJ1-4; perhaps TRBD1 as D (6 bases). The CDR3 contains 15 residues. The V gene lost 3 bases and the J gene lost 7 bases, with 15 bases spanning the gap. From germline, CDR1 is MGHRA and CDR2 YSYEKL. CDR3 nucleotide sequence: TGCGCCAGCAGCCAGGAAAAAGAGGGGGGTGAAAAACTGTTTTTT. As protein: CASSQEKEGGEKLFF.

CDR3 sequence reads: CASSLSRAYGYTF. CDR3 in DNA: TGTGCCAGCAGCTTAAGCAGGGCCTATGGCTACACCTTC. The rearrangement links TRBV11-2 to TRBJ1-2; TRBD1 is a possible D gene (5 bases). The CDR3 spans 13 residues. V was pared by 2 bases and J by 4 bases, with 8 bases between. The V gene's germline CDR1 is SGHAT and CDR2 FQNNGV.

The chain couples TRBV7-9 to TRBJ2-1; D not resolved. Between the trimmed V and J ends, which lost 1 base and 8 bases, there was a span of 12 bases. CDR1 SEHNR and CDR2 FQNEAQ come from the germline V gene (reference sequence). The CDR3 has 14 amino acids. CDR3 sequence (DNA): TGTGCCAGCAGCTTAGATCGTCAGAGCGATGAGCAGTTCTTC. It encodes CASSLDRQSDEQFF.

This clonotype appeared once. This rearrangement joins TRBV5-1 to TRBJ2-5; 9 nucleotides agree with TRBD2. The germline gives CDR1 SGHRS, CDR2 YFSETQ. After removal of 0 bases from V and 5 bases from J, the junction contained 5 bases not matched to a gene. This CDR3 spans 15 amino acids. Here the CDR3 reads CASSLEGTSTETQYF. CDR3 sequence (DNA): TGCGCCAGCAGCTTGGAGGGGACTAGCACGGAGACCCAGTACTTC.

The chain links TRBV11-2 to TRBJ2-5; a possible D gene is TRBD2 (6 bases). V was pared by 1 base and J by 11 bases, with 17 bases between. Germline V CDR1 and CDR2: SGHAT, FQNNGV. The CDR3 sequence is 14 residues long. This CDR3 reads CASSLALAWGEQYF. The CDR3, as DNA: TGTGCCAGCAGCTTAGCTTTAGCGTGGGGGGAGCAGTACTTC. The complete variable domain, with remaining parts taken from reference TRBV11-2 and TRBJ2-5, reads EAGVAQSPRYKIIEKRQSVAFWCNPISGHATLYWYQQILGQGPKLLIQFQNNGVVDDSQLPKDRFSAERLKGVDSTLKIQPAKLEDSAVYLCASSLALAWGEQYFGPGTRLLVL.